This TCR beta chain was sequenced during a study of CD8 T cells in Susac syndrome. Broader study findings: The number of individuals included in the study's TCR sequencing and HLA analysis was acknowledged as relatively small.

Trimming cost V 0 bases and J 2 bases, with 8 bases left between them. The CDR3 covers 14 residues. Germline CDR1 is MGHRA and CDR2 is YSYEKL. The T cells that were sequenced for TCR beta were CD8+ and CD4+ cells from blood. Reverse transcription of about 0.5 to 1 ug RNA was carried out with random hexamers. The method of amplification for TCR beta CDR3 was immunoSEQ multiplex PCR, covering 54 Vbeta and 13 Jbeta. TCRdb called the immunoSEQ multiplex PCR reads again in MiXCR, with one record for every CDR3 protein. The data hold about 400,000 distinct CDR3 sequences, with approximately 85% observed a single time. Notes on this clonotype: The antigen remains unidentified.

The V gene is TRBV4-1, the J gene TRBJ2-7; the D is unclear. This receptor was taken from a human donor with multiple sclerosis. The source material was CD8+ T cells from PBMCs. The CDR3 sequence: CASSQDLTAYEQYF. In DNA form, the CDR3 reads TGCGCCAGCAGCCAAGACTTGACTGCCTACGAGCAGTACTTC.